One sample yielded the 7 T cell receptor beta chains listed below, sequenced in a study of cytomegalovirus exposure and HLA in healthy donors. With 60 Vbeta and 13 Jbeta primers, the PCR was carried out. Clones were read by immunoSEQ multiplex PCR, and TCRdb kept only the in-frame ones, dropping some. Altogether roughly 120,000 clones are present, 75% to 85% being singletons, with the ten largest covering roughly 2.4%. The sequenced sample was PBMCs. These receptors were collected from a man aged 25 to 45 in good health and CMV-seronegative.

V usage is TRBV7-2 and J usage is TRBJ2-5; tentatively, D is TRBD1 (5 bases). In germline, CDR1 is SGHTA, CDR2 FQGNSA. This CDR3 region has 18 residues. V was pared by 2 bases and J by 4 bases, with 23 bases between. CDR3 sequence: CASSLRGKETVKLETQYF. In nucleotides, the CDR3 is TGTGCCAGCAGCTTAAGGGGAAAAGAGACAGTCAAGTTAGAGACCCAGTACTTC.

The chain has TRBV7-9 and TRBJ1-4; D is unclear. Germline CDR1 and CDR2: SEHNR and FQNEAQ (reference sequence). Trimming shortened V by 3 bases and J by 7 bases, and 18 bases separated the two germline ends. CDR3 size: 16 residues. The CDR3 DNA reads as TGTGCCAGCAGCTTTGCCGATAGTTACAGACGTGAAAAACTGTTTTTT. Amino acid sequence: CASSFADSYRREKLFF. Together with reference TRBV7-9 and TRBJ1-4, the CDR3 gives the full variable domain: DTGVSQNPRHKITKRGQNVTFRCDPISEHNRLYWYRQTLGQGPEFLTYFQNEAQLEKSRLLSDRFSAERPKGSFSTLEIQRTEQGDSAMYLCASSFADSYRREKLFFGSGTQLSVL.

This clone has more than one count but fewer than ten. This sequence joins TRBV5-1 and TRBJ2-7; 7 bases fit TRBD1. CDR1 and CDR2 (germline): SGHRS, YFSETQ. This CDR3 region has 16 residues. Losses at the gene ends were 0 bases for V and 6 bases for J; bases not matched to a gene: 12. Here the CDR3 DNA reads TGCGCCAGCAGCTTGGAACAGGGGATCCTACCTAGCGAGCAGTACTTC. Residues: CASSLEQGILPSEQYF.

About this clone itself: Different DNA sequences within this sample yield the same CDR3. The V gene is TRBV27, the J gene TRBJ2-5; TRBD2 agrees at 11 bases. Trimming took 5 bases from V and 3 from J; bases not matched to a gene: 5. This CDR3 comprises 15 residues. Germline V lookup: CDR1 MNHEY, CDR2 SMNVEV (reference sequence). In nucleotides, the CDR3 is TGTGCCAGCAGTCTCGGGACTAGCGGAAAAGAGACCCAGTACTTC. Translating gives CASSLGTSGKETQYF.

The chain combines TRBV7-2 with TRBJ2-7; 9 bases line up with TRBD1. Losses at the gene ends were 3 bases for V and 2 bases for J; bases not matched to a gene: 2. The CDR3 extends over 14 amino acids. Looked up from germline, CDR1 is SGHTA and CDR2 is FQGNSA. The CDR3 sequence: CASSFGTGPYEQYF. The CDR3 coding sequence is TGTGCCAGCAGCTTCGGGACAGGGCCCTACGAGCAGTACTTC.

This chain joins TRBV27 and TRBJ2-1; TRBD2 matches 9 bases. The CDR3 extends over 15 amino acids. After removal of 7 bases from V and 3 bases from J, the junction contained 7 bases not matched to a gene. CDR1 and CDR2 (germline): MNHEY, SMNVEV (reference sequence). CDR3 residues: CASNERTSDYNEQFF. The CDR3, as DNA: TGTGCCAGCAACGAGAGGACTAGCGACTACAATGAGCAGTTCTTC.

Remarks on this clone: Compared with germline, one end of the junction differs, possibly owing to a read error. The chain has TRBV7-9 and TRBJ2-7; a weak D match, TRBD2 (6 bases). The CDR3 is made up of 12 amino acids. From germline, CDR1 is SEHNR and CDR2 FQNEAQ (reference sequence). For the CDR3, the DNA is TGTTCCAGCAGCTTAGCGGCATCCGAGCAGTACTTC. Protein product: CSSSLAASEQYF.